The clone carrying this TCR beta chain was found a few times. The method was immunoSEQ multiplex PCR; TCRdb's version includes in-frame clones alone and lacks a portion of them. The sample holds under 100,000 clones, roughly 78% seen once. The data were taken from a study of blood T cell repertoires in COVID-19. Overall study context: Italy, Spain and the United States were the sources of the convalescent and acute COVID-19 samples.

The clonotype comes from a man in his sixties with COVID-19, enrolled during active disease. What was sequenced was peripheral blood.

The CDR3 reads CSFSGRHGNEQFF. The CDR3 DNA reads as TGCAGCTTCAGCGGGAGACACGGAAATGAGCAGTTCTTC. This chain uses TRBV29-1 with TRBJ2-1; 8 nucleotides align to TRBD2. The germline V gene encodes CDR1 SQVTM and CDR2 ANQGSEA. The CDR3 is 13 residues long. V gave up 8 bases and J gave up 7 bases; unmatched junction bases: 10.